The entry below describes one TCR beta chain. Its antigen is unknown. An end of the junction differs from the germline gene, which may be a read error. This PCR relied on a set of 60 Vbeta primers and 13 Jbeta primers. Libraries were prepared by immunoSEQ multiplex PCR; TCRdb keeps only in-frame clonotypes and omits some of them. This table holds around 200,000 clones, 77% found once. The sample originates from a study of cytomegalovirus exposure and HLA in healthy donors. Findings and caveats of the study: In a later analysis, specific HLA alleles were associated with around 17,000 TCR beta sequences at a 0.05 false discovery rate.

Nominal health characterized the donors when sampled, though unrecorded immune exposures were likely. There are 15 residues in the CDR3. Per germline, CDR1 SEHNR and CDR2 FQNEAQ (reference sequence). The origin of this receptor is a woman aged 55 to 70 in good health and CMV-seropositive. The sample was PBMCs. The rearrangement joins TRBV7-9 to TRBJ2-6; D is perhaps TRBD1 (5 bases). CDR3 protein: CASSLRGSGASVLTF. CDR3 DNA sequence: TGTGCCAGCAGCTTAAGAGGTTCTGGGGCCAGCGTCCTGACTTTC.